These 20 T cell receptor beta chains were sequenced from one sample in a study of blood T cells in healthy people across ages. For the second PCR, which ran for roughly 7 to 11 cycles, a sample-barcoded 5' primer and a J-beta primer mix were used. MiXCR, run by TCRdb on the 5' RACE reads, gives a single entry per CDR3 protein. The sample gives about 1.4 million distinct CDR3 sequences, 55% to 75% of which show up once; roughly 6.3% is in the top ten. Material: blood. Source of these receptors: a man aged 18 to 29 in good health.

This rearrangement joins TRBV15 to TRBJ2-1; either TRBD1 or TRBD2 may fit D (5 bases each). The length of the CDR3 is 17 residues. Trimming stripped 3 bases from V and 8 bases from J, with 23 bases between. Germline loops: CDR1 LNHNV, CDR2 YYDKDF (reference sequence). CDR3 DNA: TGTGCCACCAGCAGGTTAATGGGGACCTCTCAGGGCCATGAGCAGTTCTTC. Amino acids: CATSRLMGTSQGHEQFF.

The CDR3 spells CASLDWTGGNEQYF. The CDR3, as DNA: TGTGCCAGCCTCGACTGGACAGGGGGCAATGAGCAGTACTTC. The chain joins TRBV6-6 to TRBJ2-7; 11 nucleotides agree with TRBD1. Germline loops: CDR1 MNHNY, CDR2 SVGAGI (reference sequence). The J segment lost 7 bases and the V segment lost 8 bases, leaving 10 bases of the junction unmatched. The CDR3 runs to 14 residues.

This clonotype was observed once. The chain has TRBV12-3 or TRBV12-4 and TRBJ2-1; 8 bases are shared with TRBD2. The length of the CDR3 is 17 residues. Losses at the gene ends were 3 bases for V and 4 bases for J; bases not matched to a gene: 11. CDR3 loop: CASSLSPSGSTYNEQFF. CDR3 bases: TGTGCCAGCAGTTTGTCCCCAAGCGGGAGTACGTACAATGAGCAGTTCTTC.

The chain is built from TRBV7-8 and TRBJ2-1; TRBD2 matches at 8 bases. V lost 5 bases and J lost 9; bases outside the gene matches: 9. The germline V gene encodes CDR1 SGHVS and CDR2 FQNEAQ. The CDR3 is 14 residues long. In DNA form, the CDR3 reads TGTGCCAGCAGCCCGGGACTAGGTTCGTTTGAGCAGTTCTTC. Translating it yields CASSPGLGSFEQFF.

The CDR3 DNA follows: TGTGCCAGCAGTTTTCTATTGGCTTTGGGAAACATTCAGTACTTC. This sequence encodes CASSFLLALGNIQYF. V is TRBV12-3 or TRBV12-4 and J is TRBJ2-7, with D uncertain. Matching the DNA end better, TRBJ2-4 makes the J call doubtful. The CDR3 totals 15 residues.

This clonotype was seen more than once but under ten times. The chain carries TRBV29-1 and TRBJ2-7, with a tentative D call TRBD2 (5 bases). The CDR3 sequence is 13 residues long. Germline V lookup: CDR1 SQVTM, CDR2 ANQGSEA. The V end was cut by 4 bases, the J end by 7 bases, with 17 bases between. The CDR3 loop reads CSVVNDYSAEQYF. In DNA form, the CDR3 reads TGCAGCGTTGTAAATGACTACTCGGCAGAGCAGTACTTC.

CDR3 nucleotides: TGTGCCAGCAGCCAGGAGGGTATGTTGGCGGGACCCACCAATGAGCAGTTCTTC. Amino acids: CASSQEGMLAGPTNEQFF. The V call is TRBV4-2, the J call TRBJ2-1; TRBD2 might be the D (6 bases). The V and J ends lost 3 bases and 6 bases respectively, with 24 bases between them. This CDR3 spans 18 amino acids. Germline CDR1 is LGHNA and CDR2 is YNFKEQ.

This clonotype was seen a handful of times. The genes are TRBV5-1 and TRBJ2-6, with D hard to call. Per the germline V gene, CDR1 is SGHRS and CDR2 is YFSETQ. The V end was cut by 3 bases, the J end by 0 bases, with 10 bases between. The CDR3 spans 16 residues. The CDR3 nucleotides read TGCGCCAGCAGCTCGTCAGATGGCTCTGGGGCCAACGTCCTGACTTTC. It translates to CASSSSDGSGANVLTF.

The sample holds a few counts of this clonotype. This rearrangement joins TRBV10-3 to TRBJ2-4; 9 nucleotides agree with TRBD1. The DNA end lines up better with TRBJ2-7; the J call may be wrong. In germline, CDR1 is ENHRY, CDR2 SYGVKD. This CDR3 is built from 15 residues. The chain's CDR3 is CAISNGTGTTYEQYF. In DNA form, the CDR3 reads TGTGCCATCAGCAACGGGACAGGGACAACCTACGAGCAGTACTTC.

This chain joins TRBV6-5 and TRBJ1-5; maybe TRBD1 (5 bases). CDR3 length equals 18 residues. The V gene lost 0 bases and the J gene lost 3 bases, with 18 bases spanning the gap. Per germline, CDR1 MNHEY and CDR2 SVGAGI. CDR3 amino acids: CASSYSPPGHGVNQPQHF. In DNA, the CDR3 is TGTGCCAGCAGTTACTCCCCCCCGGGGCATGGGGTCAATCAGCCCCAGCATTTT.

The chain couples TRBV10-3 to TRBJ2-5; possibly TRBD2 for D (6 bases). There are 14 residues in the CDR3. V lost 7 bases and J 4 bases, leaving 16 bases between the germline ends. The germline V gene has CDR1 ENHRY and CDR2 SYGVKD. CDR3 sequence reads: CAIKPQEGLETQYF. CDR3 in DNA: TGTGCCATCAAGCCCCAGGAGGGGCTAGAGACCCAGTACTTC.

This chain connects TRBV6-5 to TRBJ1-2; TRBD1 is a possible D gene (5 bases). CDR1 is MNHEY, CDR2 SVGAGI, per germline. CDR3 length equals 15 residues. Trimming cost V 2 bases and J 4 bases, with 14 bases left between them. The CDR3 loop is CASSYQQGGLYGYTF. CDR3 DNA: TGTGCCAGCAGTTACCAGCAGGGAGGACTCTATGGCTACACCTTC.

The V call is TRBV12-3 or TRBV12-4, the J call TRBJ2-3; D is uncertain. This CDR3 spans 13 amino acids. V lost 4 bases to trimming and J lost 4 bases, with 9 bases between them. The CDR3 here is CASSSTFSDTQYF. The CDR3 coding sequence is TGTGCCAGCAGTTCCACCTTTTCAGATACGCAGTATTTT.

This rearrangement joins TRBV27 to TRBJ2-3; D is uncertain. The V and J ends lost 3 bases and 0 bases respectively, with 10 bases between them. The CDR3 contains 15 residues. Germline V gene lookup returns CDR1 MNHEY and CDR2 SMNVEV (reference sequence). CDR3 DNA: TGTGCCAGCAGTTTTATGGGTCCTAGCACAGATACGCAGTATTTT. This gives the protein CASSFMGPSTDTQYF.

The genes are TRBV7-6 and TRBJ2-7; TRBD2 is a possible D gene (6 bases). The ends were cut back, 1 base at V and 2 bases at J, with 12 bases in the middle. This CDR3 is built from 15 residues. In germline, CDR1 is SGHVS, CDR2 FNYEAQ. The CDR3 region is CASSLDGRIPYEQYF. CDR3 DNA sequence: TGTGCCAGCAGCTTAGATGGGAGGATCCCCTACGAGCAGTACTTC.

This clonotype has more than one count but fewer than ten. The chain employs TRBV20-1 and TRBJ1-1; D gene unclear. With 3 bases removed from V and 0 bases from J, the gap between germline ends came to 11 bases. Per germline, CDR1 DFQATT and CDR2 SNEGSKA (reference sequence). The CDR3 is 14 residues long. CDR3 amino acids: CSASVGDLNTEAFF. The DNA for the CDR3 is TGCAGTGCTAGCGTAGGAGATTTGAACACTGAAGCTTTCTTT.

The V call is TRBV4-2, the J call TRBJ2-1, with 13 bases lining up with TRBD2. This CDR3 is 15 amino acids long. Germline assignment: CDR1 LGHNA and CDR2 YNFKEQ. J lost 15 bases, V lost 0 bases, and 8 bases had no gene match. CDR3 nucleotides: TGTGCCAGCAGCCAAGAGACAGGACTAGCGGGAGTAGTGTTCTTC. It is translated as CASSQETGLAGVVFF.

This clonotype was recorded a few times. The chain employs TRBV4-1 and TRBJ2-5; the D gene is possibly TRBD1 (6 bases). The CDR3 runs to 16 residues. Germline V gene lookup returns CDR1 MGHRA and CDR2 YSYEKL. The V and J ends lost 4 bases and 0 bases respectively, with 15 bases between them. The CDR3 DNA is TGCGCCAGCAGCCCCTCGGACAGTTACTACCAAGAGACCCAGTACTTC. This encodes CASSPSDSYYQETQYF.

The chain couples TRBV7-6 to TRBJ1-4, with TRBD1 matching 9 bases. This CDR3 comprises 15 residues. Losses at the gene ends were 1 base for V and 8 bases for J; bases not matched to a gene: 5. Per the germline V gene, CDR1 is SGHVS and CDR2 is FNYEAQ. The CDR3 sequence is CASSLGTGVWEKLFF. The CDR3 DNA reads TGTGCCAGCAGCTTAGGGACAGGGGTTTGGGAAAAACTGTTTTTT.

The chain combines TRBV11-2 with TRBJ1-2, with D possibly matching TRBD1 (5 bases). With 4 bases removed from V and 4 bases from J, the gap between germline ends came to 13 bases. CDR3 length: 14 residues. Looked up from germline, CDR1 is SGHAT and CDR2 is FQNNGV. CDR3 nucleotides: TGTGCCAGCAGCTCGAGCCGGGGGATCTATGGCTACACCTTC. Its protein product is CASSSSRGIYGYTF.